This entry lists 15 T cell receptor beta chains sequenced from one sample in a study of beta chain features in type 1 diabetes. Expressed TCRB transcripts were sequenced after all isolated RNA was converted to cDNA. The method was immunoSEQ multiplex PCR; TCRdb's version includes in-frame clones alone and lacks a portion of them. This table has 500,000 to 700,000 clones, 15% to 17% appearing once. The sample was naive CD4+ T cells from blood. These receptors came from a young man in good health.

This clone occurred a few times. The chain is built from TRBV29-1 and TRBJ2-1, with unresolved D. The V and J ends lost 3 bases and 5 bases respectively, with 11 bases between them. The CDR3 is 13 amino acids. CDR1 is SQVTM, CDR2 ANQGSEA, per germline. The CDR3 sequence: CSVDPGRNNEQFF. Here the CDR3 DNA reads TGCAGCGTTGATCCCGGTAGAAACAATGAGCAGTTCTTC.

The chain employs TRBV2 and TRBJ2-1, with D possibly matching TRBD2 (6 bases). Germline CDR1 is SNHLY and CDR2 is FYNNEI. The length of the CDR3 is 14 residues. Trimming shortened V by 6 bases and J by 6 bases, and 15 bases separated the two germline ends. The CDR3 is CASSDLAQSNEQFF. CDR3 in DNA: TGTGCCAGCAGCGACCTAGCGCAAAGCAATGAGCAGTTCTTC.

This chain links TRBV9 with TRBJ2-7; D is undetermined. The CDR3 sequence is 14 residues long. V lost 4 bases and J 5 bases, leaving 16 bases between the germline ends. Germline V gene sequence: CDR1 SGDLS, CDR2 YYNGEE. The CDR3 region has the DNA TGTGCCAGCAGCCTCTCGCGGAGCGTCCACGAGCAGTACTTC. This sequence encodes CASSLSRSVHEQYF.

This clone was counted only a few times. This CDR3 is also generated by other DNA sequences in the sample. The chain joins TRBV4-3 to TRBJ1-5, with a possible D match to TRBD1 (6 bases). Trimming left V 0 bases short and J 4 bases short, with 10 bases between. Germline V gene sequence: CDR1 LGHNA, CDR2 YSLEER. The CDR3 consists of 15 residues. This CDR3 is CASSQERGANQPQHF. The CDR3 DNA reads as TGCGCCAGCAGCCAAGAACGGGGGGCGAATCAGCCCCAGCATTTT.

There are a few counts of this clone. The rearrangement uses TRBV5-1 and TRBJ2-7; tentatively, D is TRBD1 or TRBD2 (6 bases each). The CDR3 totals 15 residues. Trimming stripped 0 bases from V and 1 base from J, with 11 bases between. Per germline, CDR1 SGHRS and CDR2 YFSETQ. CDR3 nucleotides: TGCGCCAGCAGCTTGGATGGGGGGCAATCCTACGAGCAGTACTTC. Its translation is CASSLDGGQSYEQYF.

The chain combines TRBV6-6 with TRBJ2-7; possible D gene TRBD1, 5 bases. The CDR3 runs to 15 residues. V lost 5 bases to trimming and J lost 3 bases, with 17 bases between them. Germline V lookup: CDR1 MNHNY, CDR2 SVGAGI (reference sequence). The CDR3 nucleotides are TGTGCCAGCAGTCGACACTATCTAGACAGCTACGAGCAGTACTTC. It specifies CASSRHYLDSYEQYF.

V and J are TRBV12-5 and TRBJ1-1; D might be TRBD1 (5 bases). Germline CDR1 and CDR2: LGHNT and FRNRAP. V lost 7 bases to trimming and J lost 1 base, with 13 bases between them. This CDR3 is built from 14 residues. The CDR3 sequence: CASARAGQNTEAFF. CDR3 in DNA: TGTGCTAGTGCGCGGGCAGGACAGAACACTGAAGCTTTCTTT.

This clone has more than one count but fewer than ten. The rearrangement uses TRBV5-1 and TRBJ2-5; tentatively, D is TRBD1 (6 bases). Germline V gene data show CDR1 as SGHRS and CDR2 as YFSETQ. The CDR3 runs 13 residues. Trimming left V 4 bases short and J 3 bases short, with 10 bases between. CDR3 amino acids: CASSQDREETQYF. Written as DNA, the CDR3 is TGCGCCAGCAGCCAGGACAGAGAAGAGACCCAGTACTTC. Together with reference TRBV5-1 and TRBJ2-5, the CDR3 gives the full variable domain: KAGVTQTPRYLIKTRGQQVTLSCSPISGHRSVSWYQQTPGQGLQFLFEYFSETQRNKGNFPGRFSGRQFSNSRSEMNVSTLELGDSALYLCASSQDREETQYFGPGTRLLVL.

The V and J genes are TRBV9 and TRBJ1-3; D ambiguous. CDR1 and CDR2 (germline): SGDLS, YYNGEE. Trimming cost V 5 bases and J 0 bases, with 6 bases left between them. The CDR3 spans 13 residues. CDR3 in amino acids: CASRAASGNTIYF. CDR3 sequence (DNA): TGTGCCAGCAGGGCAGCCTCTGGAAACACCATATATTTT.

CDR3 nucleotides: TGCGCCAGCAGCTCCGACAGCTCCAATCAGCCCCAGCATTTT. Amino acid sequence: CASSSDSSNQPQHF. The genes are TRBV5-1 and TRBJ1-5; D is perhaps TRBD1 (5 bases). This CDR3 spans 14 amino acids. Germline V gene sequence: CDR1 SGHRS, CDR2 YFSETQ. Between the trimmed V and J ends, which lost 3 bases and 3 bases, there was a span of 10 bases.

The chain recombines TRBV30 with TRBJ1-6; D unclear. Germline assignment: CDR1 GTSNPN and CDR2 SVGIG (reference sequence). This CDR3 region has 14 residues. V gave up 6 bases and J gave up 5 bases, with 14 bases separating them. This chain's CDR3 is CACVRDWNNSPLHF. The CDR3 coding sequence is TGTGCCTGTGTCCGGGATTGGAATAATTCACCCCTCCACTTT.

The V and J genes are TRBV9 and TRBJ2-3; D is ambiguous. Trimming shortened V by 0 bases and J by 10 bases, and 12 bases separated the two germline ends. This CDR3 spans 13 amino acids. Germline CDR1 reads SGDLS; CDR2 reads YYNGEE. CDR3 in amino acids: CASSVAVLYPQYF. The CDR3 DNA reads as TGTGCCAGCAGCGTAGCTGTATTATATCCGCAGTATTTT.

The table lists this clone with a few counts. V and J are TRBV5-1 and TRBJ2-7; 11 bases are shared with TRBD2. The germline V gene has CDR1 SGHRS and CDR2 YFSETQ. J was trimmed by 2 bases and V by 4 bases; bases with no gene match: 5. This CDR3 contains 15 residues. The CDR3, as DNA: TGCGCCAGCAGCCCCGTTAGCGGGGGGGCCTACGAGCAGTACTTC. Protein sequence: CASSPVSGGAYEQYF.

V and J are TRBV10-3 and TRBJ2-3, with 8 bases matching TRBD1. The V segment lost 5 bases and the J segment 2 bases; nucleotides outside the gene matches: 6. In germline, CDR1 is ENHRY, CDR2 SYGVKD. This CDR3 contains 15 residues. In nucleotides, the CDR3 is TGTGCCATCAGTCCCGGGACAGGTCTCACAGATACGCAGTATTTT. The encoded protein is CAISPGTGLTDTQYF.

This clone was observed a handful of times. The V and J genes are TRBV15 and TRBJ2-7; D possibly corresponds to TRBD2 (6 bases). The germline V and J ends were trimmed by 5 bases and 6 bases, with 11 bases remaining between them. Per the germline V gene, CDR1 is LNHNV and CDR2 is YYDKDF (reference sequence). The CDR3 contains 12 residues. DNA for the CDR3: TGTGCCACCAGCCCCCGGGGGTCCGAGCAGTACTTC. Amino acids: CATSPRGSEQYF.